The 18 T cell receptor beta chains reported below all come from one sample, sequenced in a study of CD8 T cells in ankylosing spondylitis. TCRdb independently ran MiXCR on the 5' RACE reads; one entry per CDR3 protein. The top ten hold around 3.5% of the sample, which has more than 500,000 distinct CDR3 sequences, 5.3% seen once. Study observations and caveats: Characteristic of ankylosing spondylitis blood, it appeared, was a TCR beta motif comprising fewer than 10 highly homologous variants.

Their antigens are not known. Sequencing used blood, either unsorted or a sorted T cell fraction (not recorded which). The receptors derive from a male donor with ankylosing spondylitis.

This clonotype was detected many times. At one of its ends the junction is not consistent with the germline gene, which may arise from a read error. The chain combines TRBV5-1 with TRBJ1-2, with D uncertain. The germline V gene has CDR1 SGHRS and CDR2 YFSETQ. The CDR3 is made up of 13 amino acids. The CDR3 nucleotides read TGTGCCAGCAGCTTAGAGGTAAACTATGGCTACACCTTC. Its protein product is CASSLEVNYGYTF.

This clonotype was seen only once. The chain uses TRBV4-2 and TRBJ2-1; TRBD1 matches at 7 bases. The ends lost 0 bases at V and 8 bases at J; junction bases unmatched: 16. CDR1 is LGHNA, CDR2 YNFKEQ, per germline. The CDR3 contains 18 residues. The CDR3 protein is CASSQDMLRRGLIYEQFF. CDR3 sequence (DNA): TGTGCCAGCAGCCAAGATATGTTAAGAAGGGGGCTGATTTATGAGCAGTTCTTC.

V is TRBV6-5 and J is TRBJ2-5, with a weak D call TRBD1 (6 bases). The V and J ends lost 0 bases and 5 bases respectively, with 19 bases between them. CDR1 and CDR2 (germline): MNHEY, SVGAGI. The CDR3 runs 17 residues. As DNA, the CDR3 is TGTGCCAGCAGTTACTCGAATTTCGGACAGCGAGGGGAGACCCAGTACTTC. Its translation is CASSYSNFGQRGETQYF.

This clonotype has a count of ten or more. V usage is TRBV7-9 and J usage is TRBJ1-5; D may be TRBD1 (5 bases). Trimming stripped 4 bases from V and 0 bases from J, with 16 bases between. This CDR3 has 17 residues. Germline V lookup: CDR1 SEHNR, CDR2 FQNEAQ (reference sequence). The CDR3 DNA reads TGTGCCAGCAGCTCCGCACGGGACCTCTATAGCAATCAGCCCCAGCATTTT. It translates to CASSSARDLYSNQPQHF.

There are many counts of this clonotype. The chain recombines TRBV29-1 with TRBJ2-5; tentative D call: TRBD1 (6 bases). The CDR3 contains 12 residues. Between the trimmed V and J ends, which lost 7 bases and 2 bases, there was a span of 11 bases. CDR1 is SQVTM and CDR2 is ANQGSEA in the germline V gene. This chain's CDR3 is CSGGGQQETQYF. Written as DNA, the CDR3 is TGCAGCGGTGGAGGACAGCAAGAGACCCAGTACTTC. Looking up the rest from reference TRBV29-1 and TRBJ2-5 gives the full variable domain: SAVISQKPSRDICQRGTSLTIQCQVDSQVTMMFWYRQQPGQSLTLIATANQGSEATYESGFVIDKFPISRPNLTFSTLTVSNMSPEDSSIYLCSGGGQQETQYFGPGTRLLVL.

This clonotype was detected many times. The chain is built from TRBV12-3 or TRBV12-4 and TRBJ2-1; D is uncertain. Trimming left V 6 bases short and J 3 bases short, with 9 bases between. The CDR3 runs 13 residues. The CDR3 loop is CASRPLDYNEQFF. CDR3 nucleotides: TGTGCCAGCAGGCCATTAGACTACAATGAGCAGTTCTTC.

This clonotype has a count of ten or more. J is TRBJ1-2 and V is TRBV29-1; TRBD1 might be the D (6 bases). CDR1 and CDR2 (germline): SQVTM, ANQGSEA. The CDR3 covers 14 residues. V lost 5 bases and J lost 3, with 16 bases in between. This CDR3 is CSVTRTDGDYGYTF. For the CDR3, the DNA is TGCAGCGTTACCCGGACAGACGGAGACTATGGCTACACCTTC.

This clonotype occurred many times. V and J are TRBV5-1 and TRBJ2-7; D is undetermined. The CDR3 is 14 residues long. Between the trimmed V and J ends, which lost 0 bases and 1 base, there was a span of 8 bases. The V gene's germline CDR1 is SGHRS and CDR2 YFSETQ. Here the CDR3 reads CASSLAARSYEQYF. DNA for the CDR3: TGCGCCAGCAGCTTGGCCGCCAGGTCCTACGAGCAGTACTTC.

The chain carries TRBV10-3 and TRBJ2-4, with D possibly matching TRBD2 (6 bases). The length of the CDR3 is 14 residues. The V gene lost 0 bases and the J gene lost 8 bases, with 11 bases spanning the gap. The V gene's germline CDR1 is ENHRY and CDR2 SYGVKD. CDR3 bases: TGTGCCATCAGTGAGTCGGGGGGAATGGACATTCAGTACTTC. This sequence encodes CAISESGGMDIQYF.

The table lists this clonotype with many counts. The V gene is TRBV5-1, the J gene TRBJ2-7; possibly TRBD2 for D (7 bases). Germline V CDR1 and CDR2: SGHRS, YFSETQ. Trimming took 2 bases from V and 5 from J, leaving 14 bases between them. The CDR3 contains 14 residues. The CDR3 spells CASSFNGGLNEQYF. CDR3 sequence (DNA): TGCGCCAGCAGCTTCAACGGGGGGCTGAACGAGCAGTACTTC. The whole variable domain, remainder taken from reference TRBV5-1 and TRBJ2-7, is KAGVTQTPRYLIKTRGQQVTLSCSPISGHRSVSWYQQTPGQGLQFLFEYFSETQRNKGNFPGRFSGRQFSNSRSEMNVSTLELGDSALYLCASSFNGGLNEQYFGPGTRLTVT.

Many counts were recorded for this clonotype. This sequence joins TRBV10-3 and TRBJ2-5; 8 bases are a match to TRBD2. The CDR3 sequence is 11 residues long. Trimming removed 8 bases from V and 5 bases from J; junction bases left unmatched: 1. In germline, CDR1 is ENHRY, CDR2 SYGVKD. The CDR3: CAIREGETQYF. The CDR3 region has the DNA TGTGCCATCCGGGAGGGGGAGACCCAGTACTTC.

The chain couples TRBV6-1 to TRBJ2-1; 9 positions agree with TRBD1. The CDR3 has 16 amino acids. J lost 8 bases, V lost 2 bases, and 10 bases had no gene match. Germline assignment: CDR1 MNHNS and CDR2 SASEGT. The CDR3 loop reads CASSEIPGTGLDEQFF. DNA for the CDR3: TGTGCCAGCAGTGAAATTCCCGGGACAGGGCTGGATGAGCAGTTCTTC.

This clonotype was detected ten times or more. The V call is TRBV11-2, the J call TRBJ2-7; D gene unclear. In germline, CDR1 is SGHAT, CDR2 FQNNGV. Between the trimmed V and J ends, which lost 1 base and 3 bases, there was a span of 4 bases. CDR3 length: 12 amino acids. Here the CDR3 DNA reads TGTGCCAGCAGCTTAGCCAACTACGAGCAGTACTTC. Translation gives CASSLANYEQYF.

In this sample, this clonotype turned up many times. The chain uses TRBV6-1 and TRBJ2-3; D not resolved. Between the trimmed V and J ends, which lost 6 bases and 6 bases, there was a span of 16 bases. CDR3 length: 14 residues. Germline loops: CDR1 MNHNS, CDR2 SASEGT. Written as DNA, the CDR3 is TGTGCCAGCAGCCAACGACAATACGGGGATACGCAGTATTTT. Residues: CASSQRQYGDTQYF.

This clonotype was counted only a few times. This chain uses TRBV14 with TRBJ2-7; the D call may be TRBD1 or TRBD2 (5 bases each). CDR1 and CDR2 from the germline V gene are SGHDN and FVKESK. CDR3 length: 16 residues. Trimming stripped 0 bases from V and 1 base from J, with 13 bases between. The CDR3 reads CASSQDSWDGSYEQYF. Here the CDR3 DNA reads TGTGCCAGCAGCCAAGATAGCTGGGACGGTTCCTACGAGCAGTACTTC.

This clonotype was observed at least ten times. The V gene is TRBV29-1, the J gene TRBJ2-5; the match to TRBD1 covers 7 bases. V dropped 8 bases and J dropped 3; count of bases not matched to a gene: 6. The CDR3 length is 12 residues. Per germline, CDR1 SQVTM and CDR2 ANQGSEA. The CDR3 loop reads CSTKTGEETQYF. For the CDR3, the DNA is TGCAGCACCAAAACAGGGGAAGAGACCCAGTACTTC.

This clonotype was found many times. The chain combines TRBV5-1 with TRBJ2-1; D unclear. From germline, CDR1 is SGHRS and CDR2 YFSETQ. Trimming stripped 0 bases from V and 5 bases from J, with 9 bases between. The CDR3 totals 14 residues. CDR3 region: CASSLGGTNNEQFF. CDR3 bases: TGCGCCAGCAGCTTGGGGGGAACGAACAATGAGCAGTTCTTC.

As concerns this clonotype: A clone one base away is much larger, so this may be a read error. The chain links TRBV4-1 to TRBJ2-5, with TRBD2 as a possible D gene (6 bases). The CDR3 is 15 residues long. CDR1 is MGHRA and CDR2 is YSYEKL in the germline V gene. This CDR3 reads CASCQEGAQGGTQYF. Written as DNA, the CDR3 is TGCGCCAGCTGCCAAGAGGGCGCCCAGGGAGGGACCCAGTACTTC.